This T cell receptor (beta chain) was captured in a study of T cell responses to AZD1222 COVID-19 vaccine. The CDR3 totals 15 residues. J was trimmed by 0 bases and V by 5 bases; bases with no gene match: 5. Germline V gene lookup returns CDR1 SEHNR and CDR2 FQNEAQ (reference sequence). Remarks on this clone: Its antigen is not known.

Whole-study findings and limits: Reportedly, nearly half of unique spike TCRs recognized epitopes outside B.1.351/B.1.1.7 mutations. No repertoire was sampled before or during the peak T cell response, only after it.

Pooled samples include second doses given at about 4 or 12 weeks. The method was immunoSEQ multiplex PCR; TCRdb's version includes in-frame clones alone and lacks a portion of them. This repertoire shows 80,000 to 100,000 clones, around 90% found once; its top ten account for 11%. The origin of this receptor is an adult who received the AZD1222 COVID-19 vaccine. The chain is built from TRBV7-9 and TRBJ2-7, with 9 bases aligning to TRBD1. The sample consisted of peripheral blood, taken 28 days after the second AZD1222 dose. This CDR3 is CASSTTGGLSYEQYF. The CDR3 DNA follows: TGTGCCAGCAGCACGACAGGGGGTCTCTCCTACGAGCAGTACTTC.